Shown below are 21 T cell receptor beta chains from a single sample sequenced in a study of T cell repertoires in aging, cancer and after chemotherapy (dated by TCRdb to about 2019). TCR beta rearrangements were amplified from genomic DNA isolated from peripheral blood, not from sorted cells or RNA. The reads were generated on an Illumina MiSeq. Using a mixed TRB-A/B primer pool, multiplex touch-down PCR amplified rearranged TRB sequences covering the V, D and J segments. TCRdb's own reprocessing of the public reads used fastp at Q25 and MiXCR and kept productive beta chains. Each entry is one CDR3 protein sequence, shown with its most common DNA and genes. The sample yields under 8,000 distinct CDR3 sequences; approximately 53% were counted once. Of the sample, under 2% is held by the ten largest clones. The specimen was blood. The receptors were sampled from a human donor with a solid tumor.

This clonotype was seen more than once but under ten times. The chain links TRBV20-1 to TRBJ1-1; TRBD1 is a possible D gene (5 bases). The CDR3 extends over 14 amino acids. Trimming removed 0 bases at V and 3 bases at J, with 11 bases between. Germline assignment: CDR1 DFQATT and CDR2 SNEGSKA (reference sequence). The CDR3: CSARDMGRDTEAFF. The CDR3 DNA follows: TGCAGTGCTAGAGATATGGGCAGGGACACTGAAGCTTTCTTT.

The CDR3 DNA reads TGTGCCAGCAGCTTAGTGCTCGGGGAGCTGTTTTTT. It is translated as CASSLVLGELFF. The V gene is TRBV11-3, the J gene TRBJ2-2; D gene ambiguous. The germline gives CDR1 SGHNT, CDR2 YENEEA. The CDR3 length is 12 residues. With 1 base removed from V and 7 bases from J, the gap between germline ends came to 4 bases.

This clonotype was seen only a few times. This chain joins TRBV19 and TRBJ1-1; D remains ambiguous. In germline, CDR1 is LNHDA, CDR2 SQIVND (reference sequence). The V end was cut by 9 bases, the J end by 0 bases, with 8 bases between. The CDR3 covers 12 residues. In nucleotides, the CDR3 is TGTGCCAGCGGTCCCCTGAACACTGAAGCTTTCTTT. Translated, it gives CASGPLNTEAFF.

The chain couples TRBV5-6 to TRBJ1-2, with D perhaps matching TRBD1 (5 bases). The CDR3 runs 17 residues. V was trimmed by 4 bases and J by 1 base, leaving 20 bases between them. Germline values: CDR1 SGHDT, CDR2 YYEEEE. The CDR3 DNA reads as TGTGCCAGCAGCGTGGATACCGAGGGGAGGGATAACTATGGCTACACCTTC. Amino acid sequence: CASSVDTEGRDNYGYTF.

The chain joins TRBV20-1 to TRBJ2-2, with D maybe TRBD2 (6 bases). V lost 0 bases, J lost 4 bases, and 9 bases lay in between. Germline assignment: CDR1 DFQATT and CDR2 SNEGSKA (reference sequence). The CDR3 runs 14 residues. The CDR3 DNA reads TGCAGTGCTAGAGATTTGGAGGGCACCGGGGAGCTGTTTTTT. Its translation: CSARDLEGTGELFF.

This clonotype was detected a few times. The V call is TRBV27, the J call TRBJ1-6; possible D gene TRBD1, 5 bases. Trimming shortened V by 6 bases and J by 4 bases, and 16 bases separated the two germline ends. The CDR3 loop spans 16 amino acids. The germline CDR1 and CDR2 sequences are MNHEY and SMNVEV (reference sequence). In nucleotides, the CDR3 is TGTGCCAGCAGCAACGGGGCCCTTCAATATAATTCACCCCTCCACTTT. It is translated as CASSNGALQYNSPLHF.

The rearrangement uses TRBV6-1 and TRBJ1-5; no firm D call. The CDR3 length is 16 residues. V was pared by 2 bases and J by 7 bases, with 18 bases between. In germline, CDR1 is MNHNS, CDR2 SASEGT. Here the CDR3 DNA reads TGTGCCAGCAGTGAAACGAGATTAGTTGTTTACCAGCCCCAGCATTTT. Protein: CASSETRLVVYQPQHF.

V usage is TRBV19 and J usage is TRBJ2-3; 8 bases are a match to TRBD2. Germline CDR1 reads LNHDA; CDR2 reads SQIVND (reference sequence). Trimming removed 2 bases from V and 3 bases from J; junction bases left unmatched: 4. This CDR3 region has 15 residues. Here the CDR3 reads CASSIREGGTDTQYF. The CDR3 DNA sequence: TGTGCCAGTAGTATACGGGAGGGGGGTACAGATACGCAGTATTTT. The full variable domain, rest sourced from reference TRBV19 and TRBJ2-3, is DGGITQSPKYLFRKEGQNVTLSCEQNLNHDAMYWYRQDPGQGLRLIYYSQIVNDFQKGDIAEGYSVSREKKESFPLTVTSAQKNPTAFYLCASSIREGGTDTQYFGPGTRLTVL.

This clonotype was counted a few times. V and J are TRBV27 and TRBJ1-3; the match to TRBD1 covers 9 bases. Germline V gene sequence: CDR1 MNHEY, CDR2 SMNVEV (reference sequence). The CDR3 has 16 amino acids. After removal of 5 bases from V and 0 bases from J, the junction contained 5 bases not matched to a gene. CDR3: CASSARDRDSGNTIYF. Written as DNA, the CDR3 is TGTGCCAGCAGTGCCCGGGACAGGGACTCTGGAAACACCATATATTTT.

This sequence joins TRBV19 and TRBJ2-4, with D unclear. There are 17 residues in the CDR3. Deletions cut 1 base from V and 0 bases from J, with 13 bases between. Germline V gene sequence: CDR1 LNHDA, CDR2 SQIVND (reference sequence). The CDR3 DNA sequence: TGTGCCAGTAGTATAGTCCCACATACCATAGCCAAAAACATTCAGTACTTC. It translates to CASSIVPHTIAKNIQYF.

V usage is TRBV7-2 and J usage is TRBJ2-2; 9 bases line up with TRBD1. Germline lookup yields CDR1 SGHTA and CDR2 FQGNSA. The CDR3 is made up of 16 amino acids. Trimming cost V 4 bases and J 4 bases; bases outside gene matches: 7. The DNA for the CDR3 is TGTGCCAGCAGCTCTCGGACAGGGGAGCGCACCGGGGAGCTGTTTTTT. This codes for CASSSRTGERTGELFF.

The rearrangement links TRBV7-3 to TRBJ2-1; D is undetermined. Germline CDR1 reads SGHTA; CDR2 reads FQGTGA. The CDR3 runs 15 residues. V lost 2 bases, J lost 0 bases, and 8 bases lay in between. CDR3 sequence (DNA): TGTGCCAGCAGCTTAGTCTGGAGCTCCTACAATGAGCAGTTCTTC. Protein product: CASSLVWSSYNEQFF.

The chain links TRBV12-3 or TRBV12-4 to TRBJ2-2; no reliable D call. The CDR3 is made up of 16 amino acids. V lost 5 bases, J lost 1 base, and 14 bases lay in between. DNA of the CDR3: TGTGCCAGCAGTCTCAGCATGGGGATGAACACCGGGGAGCTGTTTTTT. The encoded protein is CASSLSMGMNTGELFF.

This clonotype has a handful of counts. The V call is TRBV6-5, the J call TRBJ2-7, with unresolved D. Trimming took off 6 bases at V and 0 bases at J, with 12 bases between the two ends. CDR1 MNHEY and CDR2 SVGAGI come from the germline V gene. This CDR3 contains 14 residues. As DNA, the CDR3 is TGTGCCAGCAGGTTTAGACTGTACTCCTACGAGCAGTACTTC. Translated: CASRFRLYSYEQYF.

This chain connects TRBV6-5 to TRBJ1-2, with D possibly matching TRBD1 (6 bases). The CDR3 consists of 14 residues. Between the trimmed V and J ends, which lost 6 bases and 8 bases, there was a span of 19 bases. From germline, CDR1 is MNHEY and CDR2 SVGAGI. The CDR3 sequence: CASRGTYSAIGYTF. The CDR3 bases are TGTGCCAGCAGGGGGACATATTCGGCAATCGGCTACACCTTC.

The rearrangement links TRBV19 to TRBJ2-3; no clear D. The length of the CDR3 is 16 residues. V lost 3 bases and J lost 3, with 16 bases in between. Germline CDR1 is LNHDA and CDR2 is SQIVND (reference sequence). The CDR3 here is CASSIFKTPRTDTQYF. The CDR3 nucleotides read TGTGCCAGTAGTATCTTCAAGACGCCCCGTACAGATACGCAGTATTTT.

CDR3 protein: CASSLLGGSGQYF. CDR3 DNA sequence: TGTGCCAGCAGCCTCCTGGGCGGTAGTGGGCAGTACTTC. The rearrangement uses TRBV28 and TRBJ2-7; D ambiguous. V dropped 6 bases and J dropped 9 bases, with 18 bases sitting between them. Per germline, CDR1 MDHEN and CDR2 SYDVKM. This CDR3 contains 13 residues.

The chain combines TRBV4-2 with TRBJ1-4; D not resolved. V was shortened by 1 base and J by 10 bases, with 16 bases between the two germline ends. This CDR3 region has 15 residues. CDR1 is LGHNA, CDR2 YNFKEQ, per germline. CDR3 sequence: CASSQGRLMSGKLFF. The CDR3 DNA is TGTGCCAGCAGCCAAGGACGCCTTATGAGTGGAAAACTGTTTTTT.

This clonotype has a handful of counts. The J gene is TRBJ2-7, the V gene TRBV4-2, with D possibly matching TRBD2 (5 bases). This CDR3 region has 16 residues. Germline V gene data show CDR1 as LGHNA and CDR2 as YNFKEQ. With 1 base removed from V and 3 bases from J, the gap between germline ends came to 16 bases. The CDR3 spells CASSQAGGPPHYEQYF. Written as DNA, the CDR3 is TGTGCCAGCAGCCAAGCCGGAGGCCCTCCGCACTACGAGCAGTACTTC.

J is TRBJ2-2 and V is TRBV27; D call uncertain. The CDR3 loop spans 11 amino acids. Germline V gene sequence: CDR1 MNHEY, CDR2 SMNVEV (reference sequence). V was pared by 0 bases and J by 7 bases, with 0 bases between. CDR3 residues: CASSLSGELFF. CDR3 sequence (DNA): TGTGCCAGCAGTTTATCCGGGGAGCTGTTTTTT.

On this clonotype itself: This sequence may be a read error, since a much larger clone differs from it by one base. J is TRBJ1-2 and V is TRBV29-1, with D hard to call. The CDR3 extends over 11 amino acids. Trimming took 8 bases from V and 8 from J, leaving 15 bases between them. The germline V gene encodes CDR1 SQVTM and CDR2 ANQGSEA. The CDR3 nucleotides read TGCAGCTTTAAGGTCGGGAACGGCTACACCTTC. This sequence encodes CSFKVGNGYTF. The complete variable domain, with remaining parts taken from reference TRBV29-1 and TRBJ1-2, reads SAVISQKPSRDICQRGTSLTIQCQVDSQVTMMFWYRQQPGQSLTLIATANQGSEATYESGFVIDKFPISRPNLTFSTLTVSNMSPEDSSIYLCSFKVGNGYTFGSGTRLTVV.